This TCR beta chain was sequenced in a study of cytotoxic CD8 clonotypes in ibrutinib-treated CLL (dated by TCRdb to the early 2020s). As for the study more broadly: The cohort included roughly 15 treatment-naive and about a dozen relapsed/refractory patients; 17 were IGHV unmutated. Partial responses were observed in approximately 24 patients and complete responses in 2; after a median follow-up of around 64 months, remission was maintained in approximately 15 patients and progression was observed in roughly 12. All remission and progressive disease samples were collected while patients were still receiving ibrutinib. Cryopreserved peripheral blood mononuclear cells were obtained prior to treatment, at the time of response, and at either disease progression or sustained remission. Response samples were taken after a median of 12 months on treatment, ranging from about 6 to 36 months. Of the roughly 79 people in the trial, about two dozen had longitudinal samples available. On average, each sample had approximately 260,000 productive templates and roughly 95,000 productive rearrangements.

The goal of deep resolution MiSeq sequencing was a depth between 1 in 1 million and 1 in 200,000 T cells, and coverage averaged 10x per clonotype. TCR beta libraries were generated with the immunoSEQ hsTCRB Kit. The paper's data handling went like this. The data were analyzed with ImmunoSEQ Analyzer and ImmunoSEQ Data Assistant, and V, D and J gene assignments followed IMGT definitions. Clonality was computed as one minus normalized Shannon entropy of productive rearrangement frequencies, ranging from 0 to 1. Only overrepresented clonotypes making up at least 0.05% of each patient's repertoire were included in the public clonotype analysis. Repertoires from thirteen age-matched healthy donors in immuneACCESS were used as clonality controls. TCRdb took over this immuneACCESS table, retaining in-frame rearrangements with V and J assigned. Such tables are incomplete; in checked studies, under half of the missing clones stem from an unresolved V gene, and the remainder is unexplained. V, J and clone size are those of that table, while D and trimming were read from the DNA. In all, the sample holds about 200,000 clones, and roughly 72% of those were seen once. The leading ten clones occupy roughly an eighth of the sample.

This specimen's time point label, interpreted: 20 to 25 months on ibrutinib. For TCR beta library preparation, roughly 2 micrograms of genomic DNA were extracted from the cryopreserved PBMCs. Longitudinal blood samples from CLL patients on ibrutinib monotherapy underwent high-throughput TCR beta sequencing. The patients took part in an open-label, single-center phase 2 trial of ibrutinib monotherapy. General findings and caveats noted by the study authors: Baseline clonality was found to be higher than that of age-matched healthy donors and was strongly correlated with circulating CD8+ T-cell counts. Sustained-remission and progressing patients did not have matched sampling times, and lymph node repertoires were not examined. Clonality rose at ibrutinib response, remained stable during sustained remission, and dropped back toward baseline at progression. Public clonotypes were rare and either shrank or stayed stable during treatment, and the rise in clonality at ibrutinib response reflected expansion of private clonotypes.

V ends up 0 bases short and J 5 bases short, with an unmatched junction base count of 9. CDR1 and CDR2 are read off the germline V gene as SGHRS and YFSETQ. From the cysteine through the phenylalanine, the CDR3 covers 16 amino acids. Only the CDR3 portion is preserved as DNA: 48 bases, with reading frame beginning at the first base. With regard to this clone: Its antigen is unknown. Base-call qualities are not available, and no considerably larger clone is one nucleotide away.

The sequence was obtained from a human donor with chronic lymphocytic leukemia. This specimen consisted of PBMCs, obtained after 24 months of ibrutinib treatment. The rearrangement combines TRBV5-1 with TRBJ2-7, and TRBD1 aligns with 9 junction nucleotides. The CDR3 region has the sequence CASSLALDRGFDEQYF. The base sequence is TGCGCCAGCAGCTTGGCACTTGACAGGGGGTTCGACGAGCAGTACTTC.